Listed here are 3 T cell receptor beta chains from one sample, sequenced in a study of cytomegalovirus exposure and HLA in healthy donors. PCR used 60 Vbeta primers and 13 Jbeta primers. Here immunoSEQ multiplex PCR was the method, and the copy in TCRdb shows in-frame clones only, minus some. The sample records around 120,000 clones, approximately 81% being singletons. The source material was PBMCs. The receptors shown here come from a man aged 18-30 years in good health and CMV-seronegative.

The chain carries TRBV20-1 and TRBJ2-7; 7 bases fit TRBD1. V was clipped by 5 bases and J by 3 bases; unmatched bases: 1. The CDR3 has 11 residues. Germline lookup yields CDR1 DFQATT and CDR2 SNEGSKA (reference sequence). CDR3 coding DNA: TGCAGTGCTGACAGGGTCTACGAGCAGTACTTC. Translation gives CSADRVYEQYF.

DNA of the CDR3: TGCGCCAGCAGCCAAGATCCGGGGGTGGGTACTGAAGCTTTCTTT. Protein: CASSQDPGVGTEAFF. The chain joins TRBV4-3 to TRBJ1-1; tentative D call: TRBD1 (5 bases). CDR1 is LGHNA and CDR2 is YSLEER in the germline V gene. The CDR3 sequence is 15 residues long. The V and J ends lost 0 bases and 5 bases respectively, with 13 bases between them.

The rearrangement uses TRBV15 and TRBJ2-5; maybe TRBD1 (5 bases). The CDR3 runs 17 residues. Germline CDR1 reads LNHNV; CDR2 reads YYDKDF (reference sequence). Trimming pared 0 bases from V and 3 bases from J, leaving 17 bases between. CDR3 sequence: CATSRDGWSAREETQYF. For the CDR3, the DNA is TGTGCCACCAGCAGAGATGGTTGGTCGGCCAGGGAAGAGACCCAGTACTTC.